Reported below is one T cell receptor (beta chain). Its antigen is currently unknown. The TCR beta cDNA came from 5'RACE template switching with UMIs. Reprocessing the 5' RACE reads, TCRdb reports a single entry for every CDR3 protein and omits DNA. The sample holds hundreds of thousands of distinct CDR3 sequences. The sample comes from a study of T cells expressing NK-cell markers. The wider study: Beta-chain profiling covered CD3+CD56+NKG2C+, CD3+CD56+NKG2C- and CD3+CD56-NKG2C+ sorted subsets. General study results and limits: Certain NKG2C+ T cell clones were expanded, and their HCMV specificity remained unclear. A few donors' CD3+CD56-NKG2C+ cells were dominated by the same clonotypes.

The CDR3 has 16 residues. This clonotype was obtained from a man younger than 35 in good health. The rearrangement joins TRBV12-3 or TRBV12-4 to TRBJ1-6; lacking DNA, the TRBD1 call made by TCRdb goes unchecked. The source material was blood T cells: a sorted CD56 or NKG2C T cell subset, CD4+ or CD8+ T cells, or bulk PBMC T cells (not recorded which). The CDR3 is CASSSQGQARNSPLHF.